Below are 11 T cell receptor beta chains sequenced from a single sample in a study of T cells in Graves' hyperthyroidism and ophthalmopathy. Amplified regions were TCR beta CDR3 sequences from RNA transcripts. The HTBI primer set drove a first-round RT-PCR of the TCR CDR3. TCRdb re-derived calls from the multiplex PCR reads in MiXCR, one entry per CDR3 protein. In the table there are about 560,000 distinct CDR3 sequences, 15% to 20% of which are singletons. The material sequenced was blood. These receptors were taken from a woman aged 18-29 years with Graves' hyperthyroidism.

This clonotype showed up just a few times. The genes are TRBV15 and TRBJ1-2; D gene ambiguous. The CDR3 is made up of 12 amino acids. Trimming took 5 bases from V and 3 from J, leaving 7 bases between them. CDR1 and CDR2 from the germline V gene are LNHNV and YYDKDF (reference sequence). The CDR3 loop reads CATSAGDYGYTF. Here the CDR3 DNA reads TGTGCCACCAGCGCCGGGGACTATGGCTACACCTTC.

This chain uses TRBV15 with TRBJ2-3, with a tentative D call TRBD2 (6 bases). CDR3 size: 17 residues. V lost 2 bases and J lost 0, with 15 bases in between. Germline lookup yields CDR1 LNHNV and CDR2 YYDKDF (reference sequence). CDR3 residues: CATSRSRGVPSTDTQYF. The CDR3 DNA sequence: TGTGCCACCAGCAGATCCCGCGGGGTTCCTAGCACAGATACGCAGTATTTT.

This clonotype was seen ten or more times. The chain is built from TRBV15 and TRBJ1-2; D gene uncertain. The CDR3 loop spans 14 amino acids. The germline V gene has CDR1 LNHNV and CDR2 YYDKDF (reference sequence). The V end lost 0 bases, the J end lost 4 bases, and 9 bases lay between the germline ends. For the CDR3, the DNA is TGTGCCACCAGCAGAGATCGGACGGCCTATGGCTACACCTTC. This translates into CATSRDRTAYGYTF. The entire variable domain, with the rest obtained from reference TRBV15 and TRBJ1-2, is as follows: DAMVIQNPRYQVTQFGKPVTLSCSQTLNHNVMYWYQQKSSQAPKLLFHYYDKDFNNEADTPDNFQSRRPNTSFCFLDIRSPGLGDTAMYLCATSRDRTAYGYTFGSGTRLTVV.

V gene TRBV2 combines with J gene TRBJ2-3; D gene unclear. Per germline, CDR1 SNHLY and CDR2 FYNNEI. The V end was cut by 11 bases, the J end by 10 bases, with 16 bases between. The CDR3 length is 11 residues. CDR3: CADLPPGAQYF. Here the CDR3 DNA reads TGTGCCGACCTTCCCCCCGGCGCGCAGTATTTT.

Comments on this clonotype: Since a much larger clone is just one base distant, this may be a read error. The chain combines TRBV5-1 with TRBJ2-1; the D is unclear. CDR3 length: 15 amino acids. V was shortened by 4 bases and J by 1 base, with 12 bases between the two germline ends. Germline loops: CDR1 SGHRS, CDR2 YFSETQ. As DNA, the CDR3 is TGCGCCAGCAGCCACACACCGAAATCCTACAATGAGCAGTTCTTC. This sequence encodes CASSHTPKSYNEQFF.

The chain recombines TRBV5-1 with TRBJ2-4, with TRBD2 as a possible D gene (6 bases). Germline V lookup: CDR1 SGHRS, CDR2 YFSETQ. CDR3 size: 15 residues. V was clipped by 0 bases and J by 6 bases, with 13 bases between them. The DNA for the CDR3 is TGCGCCAGCAGCTTGGTGGAGGCGGGGTTAAACATTCAGTACTTC. Protein: CASSLVEAGLNIQYF.

The chain has TRBV19 and TRBJ1-1; no clear D gene. The length of the CDR3 is 12 residues. Trimming removed 4 bases from V and 1 base from J, with 4 bases in between. The germline gives CDR1 LNHDA, CDR2 SQIVND (reference sequence). The CDR3 region is CASSNGNTEAFF. CDR3 coding DNA: TGTGCCAGTAGTAATGGGAACACTGAAGCTTTCTTT.

The CDR3: CASSQDPNGKLFF. In DNA, the CDR3 is TGCGCCAGCAGCCAAGATCCGAACGGAAAACTGTTTTTT. V gene TRBV4-1 combines with J gene TRBJ1-4; the D is unclear. The ends were cut back, 0 bases at V and 10 bases at J, with 9 bases in the middle. Per germline, CDR1 MGHRA and CDR2 YSYEKL. The CDR3 is 13 amino acids.

This clonotype has more than one count but fewer than ten. J is TRBJ1-1 and V is TRBV10-1; no reliable D call. The CDR3 contains 16 residues. The V end lost 0 bases, the J end lost 1 base, and 12 bases lay between the germline ends. CDR1 WNHNN and CDR2 SYGVQD come from the germline V gene (reference sequence). CDR3 sequence (DNA): TGCGCCAGCAGTGAGTCCCCCGGGCCGAGGAACACTGAAGCTTTCTTT. Translated: CASSESPGPRNTEAFF.

This clonotype was detected only a few times. The J gene is TRBJ2-3, the V gene TRBV20-1; perhaps TRBD1 as D (5 bases). V was clipped by 4 bases and J by 2 bases, with 10 bases between them. The CDR3 is 13 residues long. CDR1 and CDR2 (germline): DFQATT, SNEGSKA (reference sequence). The CDR3 is CSANRRNTDTQYF. The CDR3, as DNA: TGCAGTGCTAACAGGAGAAACACAGATACGCAGTATTTT.

This chain connects TRBV7-2 to TRBJ2-7; TRBD2 matches at 7 bases. Germline assignment: CDR1 SGHTA and CDR2 FQGNSA. The CDR3 is 15 amino acids. V was clipped by 5 bases and J by 4 bases; unmatched bases: 11. As DNA, the CDR3 is TGTGCCAGCAGCCGAAGCGGGGCGGTCTCTTACGAGCAGTACTTC. This codes for CASSRSGAVSYEQYF.